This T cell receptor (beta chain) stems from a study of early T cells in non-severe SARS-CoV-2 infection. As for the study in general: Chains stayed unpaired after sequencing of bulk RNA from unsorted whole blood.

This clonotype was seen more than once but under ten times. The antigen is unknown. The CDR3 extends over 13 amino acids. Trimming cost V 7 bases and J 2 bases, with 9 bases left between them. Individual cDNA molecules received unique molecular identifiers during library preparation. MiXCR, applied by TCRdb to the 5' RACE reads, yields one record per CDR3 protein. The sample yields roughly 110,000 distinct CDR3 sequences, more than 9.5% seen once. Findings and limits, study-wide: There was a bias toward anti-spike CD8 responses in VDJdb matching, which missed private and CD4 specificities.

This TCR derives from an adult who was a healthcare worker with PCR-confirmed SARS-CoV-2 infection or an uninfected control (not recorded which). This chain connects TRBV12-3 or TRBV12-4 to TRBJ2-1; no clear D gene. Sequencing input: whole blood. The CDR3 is CASTVGAYNEQFF. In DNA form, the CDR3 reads TGTGCCAGCACCGTTGGCGCCTACAATGAGCAGTTCTTC.